This record looks at one T cell receptor beta chain sequence and its context. Antigen: not known. Germline CDR1 MNHEY, CDR2 SVGAGI. The V gene end was trimmed by 5 bases and the J gene end by 8 bases; junction bases not matched to a gene: 8. CDR3 length equals 14 residues. This sample stems from a study of cytomegalovirus exposure and HLA in healthy donors. Study information: As an earlier analysis found, some 180 million T cells yielded 90 million to 140 million unique TCR beta sequences. About 80 million unique TCRs from HLA-typed donors were held in an early data release. Findings and limits, study-wide: Some V segments could not be told apart, so they were left out, TRBV6-2 and TRBV6-3 among them.

Amplification used 60 Vbeta primers and 13 Jbeta primers. The protocol was immunoSEQ multiplex PCR, while the TCRdb copy is restricted to in-frame clones and leaves out a portion. The sample shows approximately 150,000 clones, about three quarters of them seen only once. This receptor was taken from a woman aged 40 to 55 in good health and CMV-seropositive. Sequencing was performed on PBMCs. V usage is TRBV6-5 and J usage is TRBJ2-3, with TRBD1 matching 9 bases. The CDR3 nucleotides are TGTGCCAGCAGTCAGGGGACAGGGTCGGGTACGCAGTATTTT. Translating it yields CASSQGTGSGTQYF.